The 13 T cell receptor beta chains in this list originate from one sample, sequenced in a study of T cell repertoires in cytomegalovirus infection. TCRdb passed the reads through MiXCR, listing each CDR3 protein once. The sample lists around 490,000 distinct CDR3 sequences, less than 30% occurring once. Sequences were obtained from PBMCs. The receptors were sampled from a human donor in good health (CMV status not recorded). Some clones in this sample may be carry-over from other donors' samples.

This clonotype was observed a few times. CDR3 bases: TGTGCCAGCAGTCCTCTACAGGGGGCGGGCGAGCAGTACTTC. Its translation: CASSPLQGAGEQYF. The genes are TRBV28 and TRBJ2-7, with 9 bases aligning to TRBD1. The CDR3 sequence is 14 residues long. Trimming removed 5 bases from V and 6 bases from J; junction bases left unmatched: 8. The germline CDR1 and CDR2 sequences are MDHEN and SYDVKM.

The chain recombines TRBV7-2 with TRBJ2-3, with TRBD2 matching 15 bases. This CDR3 spans 18 amino acids. The V gene's germline CDR1 is SGHTA and CDR2 FQGNSA. V lost 3 bases to trimming and J lost 0 bases; unmatched junction nucleotides: 4. CDR3 protein: CASSFWTSGRGSTDTQYF. CDR3 nucleotide sequence: TGTGCCAGCAGCTTCTGGACTAGCGGGAGGGGTAGCACAGATACGCAGTATTTT.

The chain joins TRBV7-9 to TRBJ1-6, with D possibly TRBD1 on 5 matching bases. Germline V gene lookup returns CDR1 SEHNR and CDR2 FQNEAQ (reference sequence). Trimming took off 5 bases at V and 8 bases at J, with 16 bases between the two ends. This CDR3 is 15 amino acids long. The CDR3 loop reads CASSLLAGKDSPLHF. As DNA, the CDR3 is TGTGCCAGCAGCCTTTTGGCAGGGAAGGATTCACCCCTCCACTTT.

This rearrangement joins TRBV20-1 to TRBJ2-1; D is undetermined. The V gene's germline CDR1 is DFQATT and CDR2 SNEGSKA (reference sequence). The CDR3 loop spans 12 amino acids. V gave up 8 bases and J gave up 7 bases, with 15 bases separating them. DNA for the CDR3: TGCAGTAGTCTAACCCCTGGGAATGAGCAGTTCTTC. Translation gives CSSLTPGNEQFF.

This chain connects TRBV12-3 or TRBV12-4 to TRBJ2-3; 7 nucleotides agree with TRBD2. V lost 5 bases to trimming and J lost 2 bases; unmatched junction nucleotides: 19. CDR3 length: 19 amino acids. The CDR3 nucleotides read TGTGCCAGCAGTCCTAAAAGGGGTAGGGACTACTCTTCCACAGATACGCAGTATTTT. This sequence encodes CASSPKRGRDYSSTDTQYF.

The CDR3: CASSYLGLAGASASTDTQYF. In DNA form, the CDR3 reads TGTGCCAGCAGTTACCTCGGACTAGCGGGAGCTAGTGCAAGCACAGATACGCAGTATTTT. The chain uses TRBV6-5 and TRBJ2-3, with 13 bases matching TRBD2. The CDR3 extends over 20 amino acids. V shed 2 bases, J shed 0 bases, and the junction held 11 bases outside the gene matches. The germline gives CDR1 MNHEY, CDR2 SVGAGI.

This clonotype was observed a handful of times. The CDR3 loop is CASSIVDLASDEQFF. The CDR3 region has the DNA TGTGCCAGTAGTATAGTTGACCTAGCTAGTGATGAGCAGTTCTTC. The chain combines TRBV19 with TRBJ2-1; D perhaps matches TRBD2 (5 bases). The V gene lost 1 base and the J gene lost 8 bases, with 15 bases spanning the gap. This CDR3 spans 15 amino acids. The germline V gene has CDR1 LNHDA and CDR2 SQIVND (reference sequence).

The rearrangement joins TRBV7-8 to TRBJ2-1; TRBD2 aligns across 10 bases. Losses at the gene ends were 8 bases for V and 8 bases for J; bases not matched to a gene: 15. Per germline, CDR1 SGHVS and CDR2 FQNEAQ. This CDR3 region has 16 residues. CDR3 nucleotides: TGTGCCAGCCTTACCGGACTAGCGGTAGCCCTCGATGAGCAGTTCTTC. It is translated as CASLTGLAVALDEQFF.

The genes are TRBV4-2 and TRBJ2-2; D remains unclear. There are 15 residues in the CDR3. Trimming cost V 0 bases and J 6 bases, with 11 bases left between them. CDR1 and CDR2 from the germline V gene are LGHNA and YNFKEQ. The CDR3: CASSQDSWYAGELFF. DNA of the CDR3: TGTGCCAGCAGCCAAGACAGTTGGTATGCCGGGGAGCTGTTTTTT.

The V gene is TRBV4-1, the J gene TRBJ2-6; D possibly corresponds to TRBD1 (6 bases). Trimming removed 4 bases from V and 2 bases from J, with 12 bases in between. The CDR3 has 16 amino acids. In germline, CDR1 is MGHRA, CDR2 YSYEKL. The DNA of the CDR3 is TGCGCCAGCAGCCCGGGGCAGGGGACTGGGGCCAACGTCCTGACTTTC. Translating it yields CASSPGQGTGANVLTF.

The sample holds a few counts of this clonotype. J is TRBJ2-7 and V is TRBV7-2; 7 nucleotides line up with TRBD2. This CDR3 region has 15 residues. Germline V gene data show CDR1 as SGHTA and CDR2 as FQGNSA. V lost 1 base and J lost 3; bases outside the gene matches: 6. In DNA form, the CDR3 reads TGTGCCAGCAGCTTAGAGCCTAGCGGAGGCTACGAGCAGTACTTC. Translating it yields CASSLEPSGGYEQYF.

The rearrangement joins TRBV7-2 to TRBJ1-5; unclear D gene. Germline V gene lookup returns CDR1 SGHTA and CDR2 FQGNSA. This CDR3 spans 13 amino acids. Trimming took off 1 base at V and 7 bases at J, with 8 bases between the two ends. In nucleotides, the CDR3 is TGTGCCAGCAGCTTAGTCCCGGACCAGCCCCAGCATTTT. This codes for CASSLVPDQPQHF.

In its sample, this clonotype was seen a few times. The rearrangement joins TRBV6-5 to TRBJ2-3; D assignment may be TRBD1 or TRBD2 (6 bases each). The V and J ends lost 3 bases and 5 bases respectively, with 12 bases between them. Germline V gene lookup returns CDR1 MNHEY and CDR2 SVGAGI. This CDR3 spans 14 amino acids. The CDR3 sequence is CASSYGGQIDTQYF. CDR3 bases: TGTGCCAGCAGTTATGGGGGGCAGATAGATACGCAGTATTTT.